This T cell receptor beta chain is from a study of glioma-infiltrating T cells. General observations from the study: Above-expected tissue-blood divergence occurred in all gliomas, most in low-grade ones. CDR3 overlap between tissue and blood was very small.

Amplification of TCR alpha and beta CDR3 regions from RNA used iRepertoire nested multiplex PCR. Tissue mRNA or PBMC total RNA, about 90-400 ng, went into one-step reverse transcription and amplification. TCRdb analysed the multiplex PCR reads with MiXCR anew, one entry per CDR3 protein. The sample gives some 180,000 distinct CDR3 sequences, 32% of which show up once; 20% to 25% is in the top ten. This clonotype was found many times. Its antigen is currently unknown. Trimming stripped 1 base from V and 3 bases from J, with 14 bases between. CDR3 length equals 16 residues. The germline gives CDR1 SGHRS, CDR2 YFSETQ.

The source of this sequence is a human donor with low-grade glioma or glioblastoma, undergoing nonglioma brain surgery, or in good health (not recorded which). Source material: glioma tissue, nonneoplastic brain tissue, or PBMCs (not recorded which). This sequence joins TRBV5-1 and TRBJ2-1; D possibly corresponds to TRBD2 (6 bases). In DNA form, the CDR3 reads TGCGCCAGCAGCTTGTCCCTCGCGGGGCTCTACAATGAGCAGTTCTTC. Translating it yields CASSLSLAGLYNEQFF.